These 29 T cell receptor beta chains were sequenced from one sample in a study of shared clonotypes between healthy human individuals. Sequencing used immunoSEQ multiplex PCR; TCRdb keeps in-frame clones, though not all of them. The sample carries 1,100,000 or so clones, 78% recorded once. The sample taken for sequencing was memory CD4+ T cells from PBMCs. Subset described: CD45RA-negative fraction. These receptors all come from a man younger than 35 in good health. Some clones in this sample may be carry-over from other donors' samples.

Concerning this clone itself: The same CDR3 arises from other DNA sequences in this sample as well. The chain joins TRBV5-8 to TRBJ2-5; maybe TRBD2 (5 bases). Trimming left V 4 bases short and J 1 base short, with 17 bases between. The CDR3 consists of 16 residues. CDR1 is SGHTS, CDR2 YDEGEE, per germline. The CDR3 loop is CASSLRGTTSQETQYF. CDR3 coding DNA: TGTGCCAGCAGCCTCCGGGGAACGACCTCCCAAGAGACCCAGTACTTC.

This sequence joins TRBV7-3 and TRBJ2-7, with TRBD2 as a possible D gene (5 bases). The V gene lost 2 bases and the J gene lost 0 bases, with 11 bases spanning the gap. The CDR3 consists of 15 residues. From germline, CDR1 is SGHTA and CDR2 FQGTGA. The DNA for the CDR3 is TGTGCCAGCAGCTTAGGAACTGGGAGCTCCTACGAGCAGTACTTC. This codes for CASSLGTGSSYEQYF. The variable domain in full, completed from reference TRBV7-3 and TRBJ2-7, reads GAGVSQTPSNKVTEKGKYVELRCDPISGHTALYWYRQSLGQGPEFLIYFQGTGAADDSGLPNDRFFAVRPEGSVSTLKIQRTERGDSAVYLCASSLGTGSSYEQYFGPGTRLTVT.

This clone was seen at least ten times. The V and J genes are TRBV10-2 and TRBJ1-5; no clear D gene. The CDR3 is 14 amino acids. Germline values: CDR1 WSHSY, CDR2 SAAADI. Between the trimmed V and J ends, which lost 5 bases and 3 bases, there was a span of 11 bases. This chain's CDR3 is CASSPTAYNQPQHF. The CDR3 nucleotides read TGCGCCAGCAGTCCGACGGCTTACAATCAGCCCCAGCATTTT.

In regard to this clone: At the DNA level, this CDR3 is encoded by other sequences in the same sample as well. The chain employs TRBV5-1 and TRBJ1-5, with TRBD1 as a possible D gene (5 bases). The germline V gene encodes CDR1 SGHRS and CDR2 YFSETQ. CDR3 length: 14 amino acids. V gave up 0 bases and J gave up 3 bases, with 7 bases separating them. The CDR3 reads CASSLEGTNQPQHF. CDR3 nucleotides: TGCGCCAGCAGCTTGGAAGGGACCAATCAGCCCCAGCATTTT.

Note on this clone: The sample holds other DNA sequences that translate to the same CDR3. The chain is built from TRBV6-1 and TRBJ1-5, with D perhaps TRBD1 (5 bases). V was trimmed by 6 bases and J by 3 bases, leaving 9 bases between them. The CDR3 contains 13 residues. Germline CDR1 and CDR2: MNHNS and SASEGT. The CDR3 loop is CASRQGFNQPQHF. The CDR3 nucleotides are TGTGCCAGCAGGCAGGGTTTCAATCAGCCCCAGCATTTT.

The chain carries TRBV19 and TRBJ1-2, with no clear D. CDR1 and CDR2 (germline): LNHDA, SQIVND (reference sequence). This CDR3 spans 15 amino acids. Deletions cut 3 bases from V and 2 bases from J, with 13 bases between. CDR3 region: CASSIGDVLNYGYTF. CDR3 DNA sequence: TGTGCCAGTAGTATCGGAGACGTTCTGAACTATGGCTACACCTTC.

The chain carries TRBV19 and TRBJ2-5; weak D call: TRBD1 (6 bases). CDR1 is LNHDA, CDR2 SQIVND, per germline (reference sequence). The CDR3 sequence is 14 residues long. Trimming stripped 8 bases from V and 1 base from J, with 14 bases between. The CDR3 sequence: CASAIGGRQETQYF. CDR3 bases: TGTGCCAGTGCCATAGGGGGTCGCCAAGAGACCCAGTACTTC.

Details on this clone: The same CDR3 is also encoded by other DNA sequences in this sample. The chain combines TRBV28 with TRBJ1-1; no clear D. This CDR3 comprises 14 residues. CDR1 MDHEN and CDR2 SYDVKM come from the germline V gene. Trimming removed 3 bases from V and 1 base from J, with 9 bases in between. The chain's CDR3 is CASSLLDGNTEAFF. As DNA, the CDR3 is TGTGCCAGCAGTTTGCTGGACGGGAACACTGAAGCTTTCTTT.

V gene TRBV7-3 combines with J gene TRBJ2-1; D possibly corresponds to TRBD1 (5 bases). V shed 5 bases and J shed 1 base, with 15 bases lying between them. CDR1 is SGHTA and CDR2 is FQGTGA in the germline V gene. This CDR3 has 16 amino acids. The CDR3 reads CASSPSGRASYNEQFF. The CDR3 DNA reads TGTGCCAGCAGCCCAAGTGGCAGGGCTTCCTACAATGAGCAGTTCTTC.

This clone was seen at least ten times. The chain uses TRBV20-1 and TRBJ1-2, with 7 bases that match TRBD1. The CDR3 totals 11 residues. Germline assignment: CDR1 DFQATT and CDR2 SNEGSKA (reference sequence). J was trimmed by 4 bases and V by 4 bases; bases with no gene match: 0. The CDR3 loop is CSATGGYGYTF. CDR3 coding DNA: TGCAGTGCTACAGGGGGCTATGGCTACACCTTC.

This CDR3 is CASSLSHLYEQYF. In nucleotides, the CDR3 is TGTGCCAGCAGCTTATCACATCTCTACGAGCAGTACTTC. The V and J genes are TRBV7-2 and TRBJ2-7; no clear D gene. Deletions cut 2 bases from V and 3 bases from J, with 8 bases between. Per the germline V gene, CDR1 is SGHTA and CDR2 is FQGNSA. The CDR3 covers 13 residues.

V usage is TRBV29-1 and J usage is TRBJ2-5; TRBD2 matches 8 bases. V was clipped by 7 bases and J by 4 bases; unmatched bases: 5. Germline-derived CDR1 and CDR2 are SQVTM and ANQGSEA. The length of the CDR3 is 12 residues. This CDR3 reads CSAGRAGETQYF. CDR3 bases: TGCAGCGCCGGGAGGGCCGGAGAGACCCAGTACTTC.

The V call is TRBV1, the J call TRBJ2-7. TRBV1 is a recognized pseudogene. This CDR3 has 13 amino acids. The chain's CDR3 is CTSSQDGFYEQYF. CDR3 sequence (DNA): TGCACCAGCAGCCAAGATGGGTTCTACGAGCAGTACTTC.

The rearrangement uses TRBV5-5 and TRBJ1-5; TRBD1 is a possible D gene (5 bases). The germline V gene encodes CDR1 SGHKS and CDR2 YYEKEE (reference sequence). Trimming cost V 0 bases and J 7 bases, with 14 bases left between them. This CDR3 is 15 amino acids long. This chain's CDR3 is CASSLDSEGDQPQHF. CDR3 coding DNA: TGTGCCAGCAGCTTGGATAGTGAAGGGGACCAGCCCCAGCATTTT.

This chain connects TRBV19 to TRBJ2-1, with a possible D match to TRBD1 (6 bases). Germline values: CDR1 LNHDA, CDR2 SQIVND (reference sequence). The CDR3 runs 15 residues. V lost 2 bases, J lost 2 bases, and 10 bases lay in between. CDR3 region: CASSIRGSTYNEQFF. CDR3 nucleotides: TGTGCCAGTAGTATAAGGGGGAGTACCTACAATGAGCAGTTCTTC.

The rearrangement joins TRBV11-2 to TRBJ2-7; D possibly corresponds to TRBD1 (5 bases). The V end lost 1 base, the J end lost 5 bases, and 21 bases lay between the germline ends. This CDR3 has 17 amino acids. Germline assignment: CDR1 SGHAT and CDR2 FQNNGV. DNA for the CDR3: TGTGCCAGCAGCTTAGTCGGTCGGTCAGGGAAGCCGCACGAGCAGTACTTC. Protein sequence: CASSLVGRSGKPHEQYF.

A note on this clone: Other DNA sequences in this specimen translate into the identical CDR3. Here the CDR3 DNA reads TGTGCCAGCAGTTCAAACTGGGGGTCAACTAATGAAAAACTGTTTTTT. Its translation: CASSSNWGSTNEKLFF. This chain links TRBV28 with TRBJ1-4, with D maybe TRBD1 (5 bases). Per the germline V gene, CDR1 is MDHEN and CDR2 is SYDVKM. The CDR3 totals 16 residues. Trimming pared 4 bases from V and 0 bases from J, leaving 12 bases between.

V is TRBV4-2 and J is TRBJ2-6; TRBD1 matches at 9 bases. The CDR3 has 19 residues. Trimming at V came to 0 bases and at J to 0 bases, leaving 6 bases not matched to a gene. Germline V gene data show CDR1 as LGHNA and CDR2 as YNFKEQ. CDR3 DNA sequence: TGTGCCAGCAGCCAAGATCACGGACAGGGGCCCTCTGGGGCCAACGTCCTGACTTTC. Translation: CASSQDHGQGPSGANVLTF.

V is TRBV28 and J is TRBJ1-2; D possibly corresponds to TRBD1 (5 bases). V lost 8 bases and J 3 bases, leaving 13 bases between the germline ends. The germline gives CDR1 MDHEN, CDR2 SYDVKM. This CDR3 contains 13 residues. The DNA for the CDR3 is TGTGCCAGCCTCCGGGGGTCGGACTATGGCTACACCTTC. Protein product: CASLRGSDYGYTF.

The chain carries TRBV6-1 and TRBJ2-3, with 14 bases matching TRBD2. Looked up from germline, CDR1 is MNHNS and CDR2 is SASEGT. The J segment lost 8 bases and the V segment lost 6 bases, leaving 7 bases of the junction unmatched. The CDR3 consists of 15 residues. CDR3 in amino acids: CASSQRLAGGVTQYF. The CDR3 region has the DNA TGTGCCAGCAGCCAGCGACTAGCGGGAGGGGTTACGCAGTATTTT.

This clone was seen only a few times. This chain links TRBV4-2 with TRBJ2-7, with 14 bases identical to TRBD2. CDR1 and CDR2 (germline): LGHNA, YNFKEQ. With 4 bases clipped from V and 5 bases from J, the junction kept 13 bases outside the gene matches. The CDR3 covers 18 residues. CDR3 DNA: TGTGCCAGCAGCCTCGGGACTAGCGGGAGCGGAGTGGGTCACGAGCAGTACTTC. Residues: CASSLGTSGSGVGHEQYF.

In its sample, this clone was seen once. The CDR3 DNA reads as TGTGCCAGCAGCCTACGGGTGGGGACAGGGTTCTCTGGGGCCAACGTCCTGACTTTC. Translation: CASSLRVGTGFSGANVLTF. The chain carries TRBV7-2 and TRBJ2-6; 9 bases match TRBD1. The CDR3 is 19 residues long. V was pared by 5 bases and J by 0 bases, with 11 bases of the junction left unmatched. Germline V lookup: CDR1 SGHTA, CDR2 FQGNSA.

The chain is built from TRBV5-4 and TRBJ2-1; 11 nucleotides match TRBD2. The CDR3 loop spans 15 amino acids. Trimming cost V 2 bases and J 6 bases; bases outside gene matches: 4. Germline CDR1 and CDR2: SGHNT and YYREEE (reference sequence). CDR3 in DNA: TGTGCCAGCAGCTTTGAACTAGCGGGAGTCAATGAGCAGTTCTTC. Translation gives CASSFELAGVNEQFF.

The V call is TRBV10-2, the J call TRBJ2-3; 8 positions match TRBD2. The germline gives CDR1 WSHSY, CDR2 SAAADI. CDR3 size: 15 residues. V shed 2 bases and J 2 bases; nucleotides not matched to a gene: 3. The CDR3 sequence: CASSEPAGATDTQYF. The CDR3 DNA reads TGCGCCAGCAGTGAGCCAGCGGGAGCCACAGATACGCAGTATTTT.

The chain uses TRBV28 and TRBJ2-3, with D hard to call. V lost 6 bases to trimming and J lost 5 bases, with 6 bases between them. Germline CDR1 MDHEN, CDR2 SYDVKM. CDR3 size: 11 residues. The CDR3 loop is CASSLIDTQYF. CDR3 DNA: TGTGCCAGCAGCTTAATAGATACGCAGTATTTT.

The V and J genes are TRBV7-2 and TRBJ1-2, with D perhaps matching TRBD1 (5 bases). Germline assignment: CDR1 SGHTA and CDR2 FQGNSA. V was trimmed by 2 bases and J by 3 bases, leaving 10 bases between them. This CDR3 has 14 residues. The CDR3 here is CASSLSRVDYGYTF. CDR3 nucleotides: TGTGCCAGCAGCTTAAGCAGGGTTGACTATGGCTACACCTTC.

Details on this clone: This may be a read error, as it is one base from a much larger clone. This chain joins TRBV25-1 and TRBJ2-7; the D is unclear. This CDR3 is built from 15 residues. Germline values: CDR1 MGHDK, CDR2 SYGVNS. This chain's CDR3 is CASSDRVLTSYERYF. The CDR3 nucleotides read TGTGCCAGCAGTGATCGGGTACTAACGTCCTACGAGCGGTACTTC.

The CDR3 region has the DNA TGTGCCTGGACTAGCGAGTATTACAATGAGCAGTTCTTC. Protein sequence: CAWTSEYYNEQFF. This chain connects TRBV30 to TRBJ2-1; D may be TRBD2 (6 bases). Deletions cut 4 bases from V and 4 bases from J, with 11 bases between. The CDR3 sequence is 13 residues long. CDR1 is GTSNPN and CDR2 is SVGIG in the germline V gene (reference sequence).

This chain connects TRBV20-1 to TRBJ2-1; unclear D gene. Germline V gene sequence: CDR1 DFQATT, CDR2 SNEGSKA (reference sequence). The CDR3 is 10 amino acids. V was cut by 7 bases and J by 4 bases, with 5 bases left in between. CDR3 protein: CSGWYNEQFF. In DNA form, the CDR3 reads TGCAGTGGGTGGTACAATGAGCAGTTCTTC.